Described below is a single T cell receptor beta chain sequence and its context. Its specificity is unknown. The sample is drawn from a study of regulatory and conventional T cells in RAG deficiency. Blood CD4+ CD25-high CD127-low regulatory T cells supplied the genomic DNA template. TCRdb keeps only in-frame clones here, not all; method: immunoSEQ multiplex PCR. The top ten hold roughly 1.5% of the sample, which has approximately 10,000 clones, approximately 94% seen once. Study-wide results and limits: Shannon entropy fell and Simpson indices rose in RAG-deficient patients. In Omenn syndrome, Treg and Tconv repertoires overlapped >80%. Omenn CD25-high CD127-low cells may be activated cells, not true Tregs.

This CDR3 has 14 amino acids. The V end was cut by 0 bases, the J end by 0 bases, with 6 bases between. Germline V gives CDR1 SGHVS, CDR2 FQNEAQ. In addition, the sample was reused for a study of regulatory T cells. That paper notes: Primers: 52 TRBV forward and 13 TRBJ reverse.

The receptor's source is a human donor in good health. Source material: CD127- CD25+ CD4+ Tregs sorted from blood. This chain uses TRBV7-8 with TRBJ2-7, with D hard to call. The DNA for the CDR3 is TGTGCCAGCAGCTTAGCCCACAACTCCTACGAGCAGTACTTC. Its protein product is CASSLAHNSYEQYF.